The 8 T cell receptor beta chains below all came from one sample that was sequenced in a study of response to subunit inactivated influenza vaccine. TCRdb independently ran MiXCR on the RT-PCR reads; one entry per CDR3 protein. The repertoire consists of almost 250,000 distinct CDR3 sequences, with 10% to 15% occurring once and the leading ten covering 7.8%. The specimen comprised non-naive T cells sorted from PBMCs, sampled roughly 15 days before vaccination. These receptors were collected from a man between 45 and 60 years old who received an inactivated influenza vaccine.

The chain uses TRBV9 and TRBJ1-2; TRBD1 matches at 9 bases. The CDR3 covers 14 residues. Trimming took 4 bases from V and 5 from J; bases not matched to a gene: 6. Germline V lookup: CDR1 SGDLS, CDR2 YYNGEE. In nucleotides, the CDR3 is TGTGCCAGCAGCCCTCGGACAGGGGAGTATGGCTACACCTTC. Its translation: CASSPRTGEYGYTF.

This clonotype came up a few times. This CDR3 reads CSARGLAGVDEQFF. For the CDR3, the DNA is TGCAGTGCTAGAGGGCTAGCGGGGGTAGATGAGCAGTTCTTC. The chain is built from TRBV20-1 and TRBJ2-1, with 10 bases identical to TRBD2. With 1 base clipped from V and 8 bases from J, the junction kept 5 bases outside the gene matches. CDR1 and CDR2 (germline): DFQATT, SNEGSKA (reference sequence). The CDR3 loop spans 14 amino acids.

J is TRBJ1-5 and V is TRBV20-1, with 7 bases fitting TRBD1. Germline trimming cut 5 bases from V and 4 bases from J; bases unmatched to any gene: 5. The CDR3 totals 13 residues. Germline CDR1 DFQATT, CDR2 SNEGSKA (reference sequence). The CDR3: CSAGNRGNQPQHF. CDR3 nucleotides: TGCAGTGCTGGAAACAGGGGAAATCAGCCCCAGCATTTT.

This clonotype was picked up a small number of times. V and J are TRBV15 and TRBJ2-3; TRBD1 agrees at 8 bases. CDR3 size: 18 residues. Germline loops: CDR1 LNHNV, CDR2 YYDKDF (reference sequence). The junction had 15 bases not matched to a gene; V was cut back by 7 bases and J by 0 bases. CDR3 bases: TGTGCCACCACCGCACAACCTGACAGGGGCTTTAGCACAGATACGCAGTATTTT. Amino acids: CATTAQPDRGFSTDTQYF. The full variable domain, rest sourced from reference TRBV15 and TRBJ2-3, is DAMVIQNPRYQVTQFGKPVTLSCSQTLNHNVMYWYQQKSSQAPKLLFHYYDKDFNNEADTPDNFQSRRPNTSFCFLDIRSPGLGDTAMYLCATTAQPDRGFSTDTQYFGPGTRLTVL.

The chain recombines TRBV6-1 with TRBJ1-6; 7 bases fit TRBD1. This CDR3 comprises 12 residues. The ends lost 7 bases at V and 9 bases at J; junction bases unmatched: 3. Germline CDR1 and CDR2: MNHNS and SASEGT. DNA for the CDR3: TGTGCCAGCAACAGGGGAGGTTCACCCCTCCACTTT. Translated: CASNRGGSPLHF.

This clonotype was recorded many times. The chain is built from TRBV20-1 and TRBJ2-5, with TRBD1 identical over 9 bases. The CDR3 is 13 amino acids. After removal of 6 bases from V and 4 bases from J, the junction contained 6 bases not matched to a gene. Germline V gene data show CDR1 as DFQATT and CDR2 as SNEGSKA (reference sequence). The CDR3 DNA reads as TGCAGTGCCGAACAGGGGGCCCGAGAGACCCAGTACTTC. Protein sequence: CSAEQGARETQYF.

The chain is built from TRBV5-5 and TRBJ1-3; the D is unclear. The germline V and J ends were trimmed by 2 bases and 0 bases, with 3 bases remaining between them. Germline assignment: CDR1 SGHKS and CDR2 YYEKEE (reference sequence). This CDR3 contains 13 residues. The chain's CDR3 is CASSLPSGNTIYF. The CDR3 DNA sequence: TGTGCCAGCAGCTTACCCTCTGGAAACACCATATATTTT.

The rearrangement uses TRBV7-2 and TRBJ1-1, with TRBD1 as a possible D gene (5 bases). Germline V gives CDR1 SGHTA, CDR2 FQGNSA. The CDR3 sequence is 15 residues long. With 3 bases removed from V and 0 bases from J, the gap between germline ends came to 11 bases. In DNA, the CDR3 is TGTGCCAGCAGCTTCGTTGGGGGGATGAACACTGAAGCTTTCTTT. Its protein is CASSFVGGMNTEAFF.